This T cell receptor (beta chain) was sequenced for a study of regulatory T cells in long-lasting Graves disease. Arm-PCR of CDR3 regions and iRepertoire HTBI primers were used to build TCR beta libraries. Via MiXCR, TCRdb re-called the multiplex PCR reads, giving one row per CDR3 protein. The sample consists of 650,000 to 850,000 distinct CDR3 sequences, 30% of them appearing once. Time point denoted: persistent/refractory GD, antithyroid drugs over 5 years with positive TRAb. Extracted RNA from PBMCs served as the source of the TCR library. The material was peripheral blood mononuclear cells (PBMCs), obtained when the disease was refractory, from a patient treated with antithyroid drugs. The clonotype originates from a female donor with Graves disease.

The CDR3 DNA is TGTGCCAGCAGTTTCGCGACAGCGGTCCAGCCCCAGCATTTT. This translates into CASSFATAVQPQHF. This chain connects TRBV2 to TRBJ1-5, with a weak D call TRBD1 (5 bases). V lost 5 bases, J lost 7 bases, and 15 bases lay in between. The CDR3 covers 14 residues. In germline, CDR1 is SNHLY, CDR2 FYNNEI.